This TCR beta chain was captured in a study of cytomegalovirus exposure and HLA in healthy donors. General study results and limits: Specificity for CMV antigens was confirmed in vitro for a few of the CMV-associated chains. Later analysis associated a missense DCLRE1C variant with TCR beta V- and J-gene trimming.

The PCR employed 60 Vbeta primers together with 13 Jbeta primers. Libraries were prepared by immunoSEQ multiplex PCR; TCRdb keeps only in-frame clonotypes and omits some of them. Of 120,000 or so clones listed, around three quarters were seen once; the top ten hold about 8.9%. With respect to this clone: Its target is unknown.

There are 14 residues in the CDR3. Trimming cost V 4 bases and J 4 bases; bases outside gene matches: 5. Germline V CDR1 and CDR2: MNHEY, SMNVEV (reference sequence). The sequence was obtained from a man aged 25-45 years in good health and CMV-seropositive. V and J are TRBV27 and TRBJ1-1; 8 bases match TRBD1. What was sequenced was PBMCs. CDR3 bases: TGTGCCAGCAGTTACTACAGGGGGGTCACTGAAGCTTTCTTT. Protein: CASSYYRGVTEAFF.